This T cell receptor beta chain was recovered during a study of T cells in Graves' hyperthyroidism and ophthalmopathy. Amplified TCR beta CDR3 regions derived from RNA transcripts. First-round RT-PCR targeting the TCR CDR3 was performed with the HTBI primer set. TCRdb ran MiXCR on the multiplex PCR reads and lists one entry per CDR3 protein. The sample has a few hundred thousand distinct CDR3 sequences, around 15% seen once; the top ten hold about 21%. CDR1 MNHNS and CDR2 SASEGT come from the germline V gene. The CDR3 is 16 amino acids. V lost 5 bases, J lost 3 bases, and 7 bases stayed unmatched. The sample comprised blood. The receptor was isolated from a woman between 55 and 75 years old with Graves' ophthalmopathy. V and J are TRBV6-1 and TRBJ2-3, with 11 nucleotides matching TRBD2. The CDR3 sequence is CASSNLAGGGTDTQYF. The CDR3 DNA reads TGTGCCAGCAGTAATCTAGCGGGAGGAGGTACAGATACGCAGTATTTT.